This T cell receptor beta chain was sequenced in a study of chemoradiotherapy in HPV16-positive cancers. Study-wide results and caveats: Candidate HPV-specific clones and E7-related TCR motifs grew in tumor during treatment. Better recurrence-free survival went with HPV-responsive T-cell expansion in HPV16-positive patients.

This clone has a handful of counts. Antigen unknown. The CDR3 is 14 amino acids. The germline gives CDR1 KGHSH, CDR2 LQKENI. Deletions cut 4 bases from V and 5 bases from J, with 11 bases between. Produced via immunoSEQ multiplex PCR; TCRdb's table is partial and in-frame only. The table has 9,500 to 15,000 clones, roughly 78% seen once; the top ten hold about 2.1%. The source of this sequence is a human donor with HPV-associated anogenital cancer. The J gene is TRBJ1-4, the V gene TRBV18, with D unresolved. The sample was collected from a patient who underwent chemoradiotherapy. In DNA form, the CDR3 reads TGTGCCAGCTCACTGGACGGATCAAATGAAAAACTGTTTTTT. Translating gives CASSLDGSNEKLFF.